These T cell receptor beta chains were read from a single sample in a study of molecular identifiers for immune sequencing clone quantification. TCRdb fed the PCR reads into MiXCR, producing one record per CDR3 protein. This sample yields over 85,000 distinct CDR3 sequences, of which approximately 25% are seen a single time; about 0.73% belongs to the top ten. Sequencing was performed on naive CD8+ T cells from blood, with Jurkat cell RNA spiked in. Source of these receptors: a human donor in good health. Some libraries in this study had Jurkat cell RNA spiked in. The CDR3 runs from the conserved cysteine through the conserved F or W. A D gene is named only where the DNA matches it firmly. Rows may omit the clone size; those that give it use once, few, many or a size class.

>many|TRBV6-6|.|TRBJ1-5
TGTGCCAGCAGTTATCGTGACAGCGGGAGGGGTAGCAATCAGCCCCAGCATTTT
CASSYRDSGRGSNQPQHF
>many|TRBV5-5|.|TRBJ2-7
TGTGCCAGCAGCTTGGTTCCAGATGAGCAGTACTTC
CASSLVPDEQYF
>few|TRBV4-2|.|TRBJ2-1
TGTGCCAGCAGCCAAGAGGTAGGAGCCTACAATGAGCAGTTCTTC
CASSQEVGAYNEQFF
>many|TRBV24-1|.|TRBJ2-3
TGTGCCACCAGTGAGCAGGGGAGCACAGATACGCAGTATTTT
CATSEQGSTDTQYF
>.|TRBV7-9|TRBD1|TRBJ2-1
TGTGCCAGCAGCCTGCGGACAGGGCCAACCTACAATGAGCAGTTCTTC
CASSLRTGPTYNEQFF
>many|TRBV5-8|.|TRBJ2-7
TGTGCCAGCAGCTTGGTGGGCAGGAGCTACGAGCAGTACTTC
CASSLVGRSYEQYF
>many|TRBV5-4|TRBD2|TRBJ2-3
TGTGCCAGCAGCTTGGTAGCGGGGTCCTCAGATACGCAGTATTTT
CASSLVAGSSDTQYF
>many|TRBV4-2|.|TRBJ2-3
TGTGCCAGCAGCCAAGACAGCCTTGCAGAAATTTCTAGCACAGATACGCAGTATTTT
CASSQDSLAEISSTDTQYF
>many|TRBV4-3|TRBD1|TRBJ1-1
TGCGCCAGCAGCCAACAGGACAGGGGGTTCGAGTTGGGCACTGAAGCTTTCTTT
CASSQQDRGFELGTEAFF
>.|TRBV10-2|TRBD1|TRBJ2-2
TGCGCCAGCAGTCTACTTACAGGGGACGGGGAGCTGTTTTTT
CASSLLTGDGELFF
>many|TRBV6-5|TRBD1|TRBJ1-5
TGTGCCAGCAGCGGGACAGGGCTTTATCAGCCCCAGCATTTT
CASSGTGLYQPQHF
>many|TRBV15|TRBD2|TRBJ2-2
TGTGCCACCAGCAGAGATGGATTTAGCGGGGGGCCTCTCACCGGGGAGCTGTTTTTT
CATSRDGFSGGPLTGELFF
>many|TRBV5-6|.|TRBJ2-7
TGTGCCAGCAGCGTCAGCCGGGACTCCCTTCGCTACGAGCAGTACTTC
CASSVSRDSLRYEQYF
>few|TRBV30|TRBD2|TRBJ2-1
TGTGCCTGGAGTGTAGCGGGAGTCAGTGAGCAGTTCTTC
CAWSVAGVSEQFF
>many|TRBV6-5|.|TRBJ2-2
TGTGCCAGCAGTTACGGGGTGAACACCGGGGAGCTGTTTTTT
CASSYGVNTGELFF
>.|TRBV19|.|TRBJ2-1
TGTGCCAGTAGTATCCGGGAGAATGAGCAGTTCTTC
CASSIRENEQFF
>.|TRBV30|.|TRBJ1-1
TGTGCCTGGAGTGTAGGGCAGAACACTGAAGCTTTCTTT
CAWSVGQNTEAFF
>many|TRBV20-1|.|TRBJ2-3
TGCAGTGCTAGAGATGAGGACACTTACACCGATACGCAGTATTTT
CSARDEDTYTDTQYF